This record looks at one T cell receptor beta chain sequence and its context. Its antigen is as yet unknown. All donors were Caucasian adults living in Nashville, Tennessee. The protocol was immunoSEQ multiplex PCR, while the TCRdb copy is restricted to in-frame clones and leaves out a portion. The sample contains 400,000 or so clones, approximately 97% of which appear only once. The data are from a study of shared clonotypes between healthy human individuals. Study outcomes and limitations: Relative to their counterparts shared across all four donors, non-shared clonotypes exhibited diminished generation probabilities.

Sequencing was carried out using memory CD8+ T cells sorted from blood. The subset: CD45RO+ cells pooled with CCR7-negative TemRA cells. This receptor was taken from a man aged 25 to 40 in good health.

This chain's CDR3 is CASSFLQREYTDTQYF. CDR3 DNA: TGTGCCAGCAGCTTTCTCCAGCGGGAGTACACAGATACGCAGTATTTT. V and J are TRBV5-8 and TRBJ2-3; 8 nucleotides match TRBD2. V lost 2 bases and J lost 2; bases outside the gene matches: 7. The CDR3 is made up of 16 amino acids. The V gene's germline CDR1 is SGHTS and CDR2 YDEGEE.